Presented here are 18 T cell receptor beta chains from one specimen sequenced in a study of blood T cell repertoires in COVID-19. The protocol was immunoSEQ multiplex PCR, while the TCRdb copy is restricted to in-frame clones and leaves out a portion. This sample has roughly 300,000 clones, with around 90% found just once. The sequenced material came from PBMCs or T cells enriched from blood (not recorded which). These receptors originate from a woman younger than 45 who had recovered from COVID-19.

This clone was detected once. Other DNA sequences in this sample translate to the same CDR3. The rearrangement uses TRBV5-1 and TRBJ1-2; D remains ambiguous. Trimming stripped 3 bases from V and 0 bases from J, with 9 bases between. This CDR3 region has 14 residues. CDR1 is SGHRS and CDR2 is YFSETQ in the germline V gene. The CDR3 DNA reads TGCGCCAGCAGCTCCACCGGAGCTAACTATGGCTACACCTTC. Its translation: CASSSTGANYGYTF.

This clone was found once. The CDR3: CASGLPRDIRKGGNYGYTF. CDR3 nucleotides: TGTGCTAGTGGTTTGCCCCGGGACATCCGTAAAGGGGGAAACTATGGCTACACCTTC. The V call is TRBV12-5, the J call TRBJ1-2, with D maybe TRBD1 (6 bases). CDR3 length: 19 residues. Trimming took 2 bases from V and 2 from J, leaving 24 bases between them. The germline V gene encodes CDR1 LGHNT and CDR2 FRNRAP.

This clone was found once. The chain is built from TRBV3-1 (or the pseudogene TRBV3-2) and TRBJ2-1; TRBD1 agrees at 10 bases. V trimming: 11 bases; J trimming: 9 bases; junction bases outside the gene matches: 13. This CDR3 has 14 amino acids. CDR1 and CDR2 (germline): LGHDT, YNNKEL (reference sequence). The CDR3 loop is CAVKPGTGAGEQFF. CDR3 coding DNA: TGTGCCGTCAAACCCGGGACAGGGGCCGGTGAGCAGTTCTTC.

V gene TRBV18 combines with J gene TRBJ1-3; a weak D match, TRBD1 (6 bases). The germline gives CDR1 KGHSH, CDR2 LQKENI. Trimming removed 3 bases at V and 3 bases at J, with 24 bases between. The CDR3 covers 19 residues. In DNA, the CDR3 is TGTGCCAGCTCACCTAAGACAGGCGAACGGCCCGGAGGTGGAAACACCATATATTTT. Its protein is CASSPKTGERPGGGNTIYF.

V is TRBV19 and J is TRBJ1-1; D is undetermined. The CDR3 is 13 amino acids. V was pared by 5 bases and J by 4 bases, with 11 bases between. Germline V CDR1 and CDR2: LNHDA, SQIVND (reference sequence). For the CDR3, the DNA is TGTGCCAGTAGTCTCGGAGAAAGCACTGAAGCTTTCTTT. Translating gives CASSLGESTEAFF.

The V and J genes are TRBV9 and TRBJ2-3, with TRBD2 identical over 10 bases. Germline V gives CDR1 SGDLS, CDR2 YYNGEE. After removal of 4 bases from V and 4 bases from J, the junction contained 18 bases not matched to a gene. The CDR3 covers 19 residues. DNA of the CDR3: TGTGCCAGCAGCACGAGCGGGGGGGCATACACTACACGGGCAGATACGCAGTATTTT. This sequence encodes CASSTSGGAYTTRADTQYF.

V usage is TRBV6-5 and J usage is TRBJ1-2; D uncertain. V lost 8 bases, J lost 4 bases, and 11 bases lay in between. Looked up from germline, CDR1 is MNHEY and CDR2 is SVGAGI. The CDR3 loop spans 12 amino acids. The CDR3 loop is CASSQEGYGYTF. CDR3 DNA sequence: TGTGCCAGCTCGCAGGAAGGCTATGGCTACACCTTC.

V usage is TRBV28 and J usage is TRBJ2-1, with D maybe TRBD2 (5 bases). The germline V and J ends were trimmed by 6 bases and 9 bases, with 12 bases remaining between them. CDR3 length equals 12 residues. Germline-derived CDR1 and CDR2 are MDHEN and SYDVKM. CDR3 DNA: TGTGCCAGCAGCCCCCGGGGTGGTGAGCAGTTCTTC. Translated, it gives CASSPRGGEQFF.

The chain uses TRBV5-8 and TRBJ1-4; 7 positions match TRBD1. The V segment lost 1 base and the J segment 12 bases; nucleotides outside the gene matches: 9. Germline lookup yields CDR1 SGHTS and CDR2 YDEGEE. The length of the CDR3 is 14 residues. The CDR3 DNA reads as TGTGCCAGCAGCTTGAGGCCGGCAGGGGGTCAACTGTTTTTT. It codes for CASSLRPAGGQLFF.

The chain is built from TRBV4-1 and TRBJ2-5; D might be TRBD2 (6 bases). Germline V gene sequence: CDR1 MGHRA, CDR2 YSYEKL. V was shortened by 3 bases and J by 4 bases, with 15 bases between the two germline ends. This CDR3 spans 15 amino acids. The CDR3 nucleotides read TGCGCCAGCAGCCAGGCCGGGACTGCAAGAGAGACCCAGTACTTC. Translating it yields CASSQAGTARETQYF.

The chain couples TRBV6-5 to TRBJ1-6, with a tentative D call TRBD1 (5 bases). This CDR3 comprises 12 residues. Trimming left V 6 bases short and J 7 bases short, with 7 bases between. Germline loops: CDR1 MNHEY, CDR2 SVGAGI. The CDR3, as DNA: TGTGCCAGCAGGGACATGAATTCACCCCTCCACTTT. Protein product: CASRDMNSPLHF.

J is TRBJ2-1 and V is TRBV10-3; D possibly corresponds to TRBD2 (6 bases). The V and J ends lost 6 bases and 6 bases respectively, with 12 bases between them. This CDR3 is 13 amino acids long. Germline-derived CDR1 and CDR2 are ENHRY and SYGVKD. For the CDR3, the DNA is TGTGCCATCAGAGAACGGGGGACCAATGAGCAGTTCTTC. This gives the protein CAIRERGTNEQFF.

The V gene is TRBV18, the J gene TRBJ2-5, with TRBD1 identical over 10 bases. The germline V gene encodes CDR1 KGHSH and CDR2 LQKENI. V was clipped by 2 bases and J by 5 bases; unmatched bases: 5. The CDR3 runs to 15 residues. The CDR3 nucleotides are TGTGCCAGCTCACCAGGACAGGGGGTGTTGGAGACCCAGTACTTC. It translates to CASSPGQGVLETQYF.

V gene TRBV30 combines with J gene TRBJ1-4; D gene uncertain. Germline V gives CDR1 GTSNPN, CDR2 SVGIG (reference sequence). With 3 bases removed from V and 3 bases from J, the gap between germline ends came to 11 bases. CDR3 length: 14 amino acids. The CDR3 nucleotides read TGTGCCTGGAGCCGGGTAGCGGCTAATGAAAAACTGTTTTTT. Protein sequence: CAWSRVAANEKLFF.

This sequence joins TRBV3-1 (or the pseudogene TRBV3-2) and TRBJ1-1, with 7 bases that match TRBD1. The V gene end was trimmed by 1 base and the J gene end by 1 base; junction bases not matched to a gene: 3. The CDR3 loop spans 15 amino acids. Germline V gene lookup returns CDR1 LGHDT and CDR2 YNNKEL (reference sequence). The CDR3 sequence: CASSQGWTGNTEAFF. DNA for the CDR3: TGTGCCAGCAGCCAAGGGTGGACAGGGAACACTGAAGCTTTCTTT.

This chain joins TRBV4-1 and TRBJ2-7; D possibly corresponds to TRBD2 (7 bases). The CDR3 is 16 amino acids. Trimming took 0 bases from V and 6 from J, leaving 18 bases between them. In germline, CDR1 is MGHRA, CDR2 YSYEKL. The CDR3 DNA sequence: TGCGCCAGCAGCCAAGAGCTGGCCGCCGGGGGGCGCGAGCAGTACTTC. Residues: CASSQELAAGGREQYF.

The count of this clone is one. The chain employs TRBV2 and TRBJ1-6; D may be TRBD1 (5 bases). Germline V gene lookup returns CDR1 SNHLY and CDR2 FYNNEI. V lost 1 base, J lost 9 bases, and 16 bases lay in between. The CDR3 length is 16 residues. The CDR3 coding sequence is TGTGCCAGCAGTGAAGGGCTCGGCAGGGCTGGTTCACCCCTCCACTTT. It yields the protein CASSEGLGRAGSPLHF. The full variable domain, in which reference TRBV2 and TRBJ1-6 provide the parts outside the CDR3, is EPEVTQTPSHQVTQMGQEVILRCVPISNHLYFYWYRQILGQKVEFLVSFYNNEISEKSEIFDDQFSVERPDGSNFTLKIRSTKLEDSAMYFCASSEGLGRAGSPLHFGNGTRLTVT.

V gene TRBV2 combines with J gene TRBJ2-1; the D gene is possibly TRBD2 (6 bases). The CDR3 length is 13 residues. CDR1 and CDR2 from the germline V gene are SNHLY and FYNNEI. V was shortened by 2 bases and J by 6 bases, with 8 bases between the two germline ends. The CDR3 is CASSEMGGNEQFF. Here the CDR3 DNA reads TGTGCCAGCAGTGAAATGGGGGGCAATGAGCAGTTCTTC.